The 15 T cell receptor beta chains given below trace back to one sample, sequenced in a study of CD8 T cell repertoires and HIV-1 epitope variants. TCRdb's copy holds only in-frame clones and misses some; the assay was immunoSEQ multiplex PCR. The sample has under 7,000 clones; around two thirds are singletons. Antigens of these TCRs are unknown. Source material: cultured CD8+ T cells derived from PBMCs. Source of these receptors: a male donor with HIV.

Here the CDR3 DNA reads TGTGCCAGCCCAGCAATGGGGACAGGGGATGATCAGCCCCAGCATTTT. Residues: CASPAMGTGDDQPQHF. The rearrangement joins TRBV21-1 to TRBJ1-5; the DNA was not used to check the table's D call, TRBD1. TRBV21-1 is a listed pseudogene. This CDR3 is 16 amino acids long.

The CDR3 sequence is CASSLDPGHGAVEQFF. For the CDR3, the DNA is TGTGCCAGCAGTTTAGACCCGGGACATGGGGCTGTAGAGCAGTTCTTC. The chain employs TRBV5-5 and TRBJ2-1; D is possibly TRBD1 (6 bases). The CDR3 runs to 16 residues. Germline values: CDR1 SGHKS, CDR2 YYEKEE (reference sequence). The V end lost 5 bases, the J end lost 10 bases, and 25 bases lay between the germline ends.

CDR3 sequence: CASSEGGTEAFF. The CDR3 coding sequence is TGTGCCAGCAGTGAAGGGGGCACTGAAGCTTTCTTT. This rearrangement joins TRBV2 to TRBJ1-1; no firm D call. The germline CDR1 and CDR2 sequences are SNHLY and FYNNEI. CDR3 length equals 12 residues. V was pared by 1 base and J by 4 bases, with 4 bases between.

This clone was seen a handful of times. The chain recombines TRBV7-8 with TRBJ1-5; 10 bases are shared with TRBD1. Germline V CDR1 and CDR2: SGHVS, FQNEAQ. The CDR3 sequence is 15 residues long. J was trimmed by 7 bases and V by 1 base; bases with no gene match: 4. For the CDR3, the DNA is TGTGCCAGCAGCTTAGGACAGGGGGCTCGGCAGCCCCAGCATTTT. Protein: CASSLGQGARQPQHF. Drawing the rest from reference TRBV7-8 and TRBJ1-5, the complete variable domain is GAGVSQSPRYKVAKRGQDVALRCDPISGHVSLFWYQQALGQGPEFLTYFQNEAQLDKSGLPSDRFFAERPEGSVSTLKIQRTQQEDSAVYLCASSLGQGARQPQHFGDGTRLSIL.

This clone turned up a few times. DNA for the CDR3: TGTGCCAGCAGTTTCAGCCTTACCAACAATGAGCAGTTCTTC. Its protein product is CASSFSLTNNEQFF. The chain has TRBV28 and TRBJ2-1; D not resolved. The CDR3 runs to 14 residues. Germline loops: CDR1 MDHEN, CDR2 SYDVKM. Trimming stripped 3 bases from V and 5 bases from J, with 11 bases between.

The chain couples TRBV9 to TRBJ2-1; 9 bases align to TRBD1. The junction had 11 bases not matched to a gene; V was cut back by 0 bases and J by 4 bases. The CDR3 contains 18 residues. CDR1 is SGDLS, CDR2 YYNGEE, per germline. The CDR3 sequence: CASSVVGGGQGSYNEQFF. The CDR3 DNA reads TGTGCCAGCAGCGTAGTAGGTGGGGGACAGGGATCTTACAATGAGCAGTTCTTC. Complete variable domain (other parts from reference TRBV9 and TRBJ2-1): DSGVTQTPKHLITATGQRVTLRCSPRSGDLSVYWYQQSLDQGLQFLIQYYNGEERAKGNILERFSAQQFPDLHSELNLSSLELGDSALYFCASSVVGGGQGSYNEQFFGPGTRLTVL.

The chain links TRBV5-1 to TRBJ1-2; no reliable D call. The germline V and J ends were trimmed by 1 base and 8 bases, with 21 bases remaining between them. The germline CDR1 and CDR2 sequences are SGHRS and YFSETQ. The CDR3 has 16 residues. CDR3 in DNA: TGCGCCAGCAGCTTGACCTCGTCCGGACGCCCCTGGGGCTACACCTTC. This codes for CASSLTSSGRPWGYTF.

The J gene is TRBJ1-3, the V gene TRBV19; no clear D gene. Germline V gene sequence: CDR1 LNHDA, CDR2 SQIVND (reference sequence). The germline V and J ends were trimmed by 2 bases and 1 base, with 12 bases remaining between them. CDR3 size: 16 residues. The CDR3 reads CASSISSPGSGNTIYF. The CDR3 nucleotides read TGTGCCAGTAGTATATCCTCTCCGGGGTCTGGAAACACCATATATTTT.

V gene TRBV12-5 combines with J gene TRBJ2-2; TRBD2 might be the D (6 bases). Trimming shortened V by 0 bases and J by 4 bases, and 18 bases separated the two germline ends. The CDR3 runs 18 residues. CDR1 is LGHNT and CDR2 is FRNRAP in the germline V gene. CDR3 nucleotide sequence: TGTGCTAGTGGTTTGGTACGGGAGAGCATGTATGGCACCGGGGAGCTGTTTTTT. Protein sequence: CASGLVRESMYGTGELFF.

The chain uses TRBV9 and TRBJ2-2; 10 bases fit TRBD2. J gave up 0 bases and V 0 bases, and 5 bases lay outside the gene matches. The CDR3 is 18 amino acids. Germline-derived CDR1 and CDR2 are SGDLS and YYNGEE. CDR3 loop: CASSVGASGGSNTGELFF. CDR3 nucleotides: TGTGCCAGCAGCGTAGGAGCTAGCGGGGGATCGAACACCGGGGAGCTGTTTTTT.

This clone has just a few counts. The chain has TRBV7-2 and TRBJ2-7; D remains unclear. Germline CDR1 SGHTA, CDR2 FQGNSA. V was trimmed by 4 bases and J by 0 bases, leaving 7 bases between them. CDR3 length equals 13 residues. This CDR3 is CASSSDSSYEQYF. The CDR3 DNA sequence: TGTGCCAGCAGCTCCGATAGCTCCTACGAGCAGTACTTC.

This chain's CDR3 is CASSYGGRGYDEQFF. CDR3 sequence (DNA): TGTGCCAGCAGTTACGGGGGCAGGGGTTATGATGAGCAGTTCTTC. This chain connects TRBV6-5 to TRBJ2-1; tentatively, D is TRBD1 (6 bases). Germline V lookup: CDR1 MNHEY, CDR2 SVGAGI. Trimming removed 2 bases from V and 8 bases from J, with 16 bases in between. This CDR3 is 15 amino acids long.

Written as DNA, the CDR3 is TGTGCCAGCAGGGGGAGACAGAAGAACACCGGGGAGCTGTTTTTT. Translating gives CASRGRQKNTGELFF. The chain is built from TRBV6-5 and TRBJ2-2; D could derive from TRBD1 or TRBD2 (5 bases each). Germline V CDR1 and CDR2: MNHEY, SVGAGI. The CDR3 is made up of 15 amino acids. The ends were cut back, 6 bases at V and 1 base at J, with 12 bases in the middle.

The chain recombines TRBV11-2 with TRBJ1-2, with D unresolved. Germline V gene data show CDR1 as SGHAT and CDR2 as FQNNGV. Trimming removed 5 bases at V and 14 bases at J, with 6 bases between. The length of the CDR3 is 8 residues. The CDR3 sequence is CASSPRTF. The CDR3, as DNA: TGTGCCAGCAGCCCCCGTACCTTC. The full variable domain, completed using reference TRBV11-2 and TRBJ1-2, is EAGVAQSPRYKIIEKRQSVAFWCNPISGHATLYWYQQILGQGPKLLIQFQNNGVVDDSQLPKDRFSAERLKGVDSTLKIQPAKLEDSAVYLCASSPRTFGSGTRLTVV.

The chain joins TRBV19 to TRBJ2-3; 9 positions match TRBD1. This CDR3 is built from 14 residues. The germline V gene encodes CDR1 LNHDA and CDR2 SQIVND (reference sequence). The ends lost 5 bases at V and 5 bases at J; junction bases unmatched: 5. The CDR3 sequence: CASSPGQGIDTQYF. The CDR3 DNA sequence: TGTGCCAGTAGTCCGGGACAGGGCATAGATACGCAGTATTTT.